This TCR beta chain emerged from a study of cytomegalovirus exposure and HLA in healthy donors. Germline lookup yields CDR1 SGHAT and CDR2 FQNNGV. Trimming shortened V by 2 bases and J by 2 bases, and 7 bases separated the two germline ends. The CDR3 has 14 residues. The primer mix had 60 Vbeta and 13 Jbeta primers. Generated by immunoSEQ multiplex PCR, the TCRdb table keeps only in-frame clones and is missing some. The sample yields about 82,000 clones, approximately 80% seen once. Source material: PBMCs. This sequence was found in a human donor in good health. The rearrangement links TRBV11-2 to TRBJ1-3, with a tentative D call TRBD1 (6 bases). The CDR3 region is CASSLPGAGNTIYF. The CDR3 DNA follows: TGTGCCAGCAGCTTACCAGGGGCTGGAAACACCATATATTTT.